Following are 9 T cell receptor beta chains from one sample sequenced in a study of OX40 agonist ivuxolimab in advanced cancers. Using immunoSEQ multiplex PCR, the repertoire was profiled, and TCRdb retains in-frame clones only, with some absent. Among some 40,000 clones, more than 85% were seen once, and the ten largest hold about 20%. The sequencing here drew on CD4+ or CD8+ T cells sorted from blood, taken in a trial of the OX40 agonist ivuxolimab. These receptors all stem from an adult with an advanced solid tumor such as melanoma, head and neck, liver or kidney cancer.

The rearrangement uses TRBV6-5 and TRBJ2-1, with TRBD2 as a possible D gene (7 bases). This CDR3 comprises 15 residues. The V end was cut by 6 bases, the J end by 5 bases, with 17 bases between. Germline V lookup: CDR1 MNHEY, CDR2 SVGAGI. CDR3 residues: CASSPGGGRNNEQFF. CDR3 in DNA: TGTGCCAGCAGCCCGGGGGGCGGGCGAAACAATGAGCAGTTCTTC.

This sequence joins TRBV10-2 and TRBJ2-1; no definite D call. This CDR3 spans 11 amino acids. The V gene lost 6 bases and the J gene lost 7 bases, with 7 bases spanning the gap. The germline CDR1 and CDR2 sequences are WSHSY and SAAADI. The CDR3: CASSPTNEQFF. The CDR3 nucleotides are TGCGCCAGCAGCCCTACTAATGAGCAGTTCTTC.

V usage is TRBV11-1 and J usage is TRBJ2-7; D is undetermined. This CDR3 contains 14 residues. Germline assignment: CDR1 SGHAT and CDR2 FQDESV (reference sequence). V was trimmed by 3 bases and J by 0 bases, leaving 9 bases between them. CDR3 coding DNA: TGTGCCAGCAGCTTCCCGGCGCACTCCTACGAGCAGTACTTC. Its protein product is CASSFPAHSYEQYF.

V and J are TRBV6-6 and TRBJ2-1; D ambiguous. Trimming pared 3 bases from V and 6 bases from J, leaving 18 bases between. The CDR3 consists of 16 residues. Germline loops: CDR1 MNHNY, CDR2 SVGAGI (reference sequence). The CDR3 is CASSYTAPIFPNEQFF. The CDR3 DNA reads as TGTGCCAGCAGTTATACAGCACCGATCTTCCCCAATGAGCAGTTCTTC.

V usage is TRBV7-9 and J usage is TRBJ2-7, with D perhaps TRBD1 (5 bases). Between the trimmed V and J ends, which lost 4 bases and 0 bases, there was a span of 16 bases. CDR1 is SEHNR, CDR2 FQNEAQ, per germline (reference sequence). The CDR3 runs to 16 residues. The chain's CDR3 is CASSSSGHAPSYEQYF. The DNA of the CDR3 is TGTGCCAGCAGCTCATCCGGACACGCTCCCTCCTACGAGCAGTACTTC.

V usage is TRBV19 and J usage is TRBJ2-1; 9 nucleotides match TRBD2. CDR1 and CDR2 from the germline V gene are LNHDA and SQIVND (reference sequence). This CDR3 comprises 14 residues. J was trimmed by 8 bases and V by 3 bases; bases with no gene match: 5. CDR3 bases: TGTGCCAGTAGTATCGCGGGAGGGCCGGATGAGCAGTTCTTC. Its translation is CASSIAGGPDEQFF.

The gene calls are TRBV4-1 and TRBJ2-7, with 9 bases that match TRBD2. V gave up 1 base and J gave up 3 bases; unmatched junction bases: 7. The CDR3 loop spans 16 amino acids. Germline V lookup: CDR1 MGHRA, CDR2 YSYEKL. CDR3 sequence: CASSQVDSGSLYEQYF. CDR3 DNA: TGCGCCAGCAGCCAAGTAGATAGCGGGAGTCTCTACGAGCAGTACTTC.

The chain has TRBV2 and TRBJ1-3, with a tentative D call TRBD1 (6 bases). The germline V gene has CDR1 SNHLY and CDR2 FYNNEI. The CDR3 length is 15 residues. V was clipped by 7 bases and J by 0 bases, with 13 bases between them. The DNA for the CDR3 is TGTGCCAGCATCGCAGGGGCCTACTCTGGAAACACCATATATTTT. Translation: CASIAGAYSGNTIYF.

The chain has TRBV14 and TRBJ1-3; D is ambiguous. The CDR3 covers 17 residues. Germline lookup yields CDR1 SGHDN and CDR2 FVKESK. Between the trimmed V and J ends, which lost 4 bases and 0 bases, there was a span of 16 bases. CDR3 in amino acids: CASSRLSPGLSGNTIYF. The CDR3 bases are TGTGCCAGCAGCCGACTAAGTCCGGGTCTCTCTGGAAACACCATATATTTT.